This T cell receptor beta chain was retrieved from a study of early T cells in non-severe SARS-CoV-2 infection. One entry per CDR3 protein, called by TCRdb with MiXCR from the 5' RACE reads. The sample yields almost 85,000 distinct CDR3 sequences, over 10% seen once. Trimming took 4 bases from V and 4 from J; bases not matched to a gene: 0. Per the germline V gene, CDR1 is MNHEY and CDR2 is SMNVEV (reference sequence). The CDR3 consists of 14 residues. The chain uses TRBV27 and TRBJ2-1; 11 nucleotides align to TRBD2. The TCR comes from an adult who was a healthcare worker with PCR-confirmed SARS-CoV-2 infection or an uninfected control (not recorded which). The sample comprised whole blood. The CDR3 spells CASSSSGGYNEQFF. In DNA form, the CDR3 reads TGTGCCAGCAGTTCTAGCGGGGGGTACAATGAGCAGTTCTTC.